This TCR beta chain was sequenced in a study of tumor-infiltrating lymphocytes in primary liver carcinoma (TCRdb year 2017). Background on the whole study: Of the five patients, three men and two women aged 30 to 69 years, four had hepatocellular carcinoma and one had combined HCC and intrahepatic cholangiocarcinoma. To link TCRbeta repertoire diversity with the local molecular phenotype, the 25 tumor region samples were profiled using Agilent mRNA microarrays. Tumors of the five patients were stage T1-T3 N0M0 with maximum diameters of roughly 4.2 to 11 cm. Each sample produced roughly 3.65 to 7.5 million productive TCRbeta reads, and read depth showed no significant difference between tissue types. Reproducibility between technical replicate repertoires was high, with correlation coefficients above 0.95 and mean shared-clone rates about 0.9. Across five regions of each liver tumor, along with adjacent normal tissue and blood, the study brought together TCRbeta repertoire sequencing, expression microarrays and whole-exome sequencing. A total of around 35 specimens from 5 patients, comprising approximately 25 tumor regions, 5 adjacent noncancerous liver tissues and 5 peripheral blood samples, were covered by TCRbeta repertoire sequencing.

Points on this clonotype: No cognate antigen has been identified for it. No base qualities exist here, and no much larger clone lies one base off it.

General study outcomes and caveats: Repertoire overlap was higher between tumor regions (mean about 35%) than tumor-adjacent (around 17%) or tumor-blood (roughly 14%) pairs, consistent with antigen-driven expansion. Because the samples were bulk and unsorted, CD4+ and CD8+ T cell repertoires could not be compared. Only four or five patients were included in the study, and the authors note that the findings should be validated in a larger study. The top 250 clones accounted for a significantly greater share of the repertoire in tumors than in blood (p = 0.039). Only about 7.5-25% of top clones were found in all five regions of a tumor, suggesting spatial heterogeneity of tumor-infiltrating T cells. Because sequencing covered only the TCR beta chain and unpaired alpha chains were not captured, true repertoire diversity is likely underestimated.

Starting from roughly 540 ng total RNA, TCRbeta-specific cDNA was produced by reverse transcription with a constant-region primer and ProtoScript II reverse transcriptase. Three nested multiplex PCR rounds, following a slightly modified ARM-PCR procedure, were used to build the TCRbeta libraries. Sample barcodes and Illumina adapters were added in a final 25-cycle PCR with Deep VentR polymerase. Before sequencing, amplicons between 200 and 500 bp were purified from gel using a QIAquick gel extraction kit. An Illumina HiSeq 2500 was used to sequence the TCRbeta amplicons, generating 250-bp paired-end reads. Per the original workflow: Quality trimming of reads was performed with Trimmomatic v0.33, and paired reads were merged with FLASH v1.2.11 so that full CDR3 sequences could be recovered. MiGEC v1.2.1b assigned V, D and J germline segments to the rearranged TCRbeta sequences. Clonotype statistics and Shannon-Wiener diversity indices were calculated with VDJtools v1.0.0. Except for diversity analysis, only each sample's 250 most abundant clonotypes were used in subsequent analyses to reduce sampling bias. The public reads were reprocessed in TCRdb via fastp at Q25 and MiXCR, keeping in-frame beta chains. When rows share a CDR3 protein, they turn into one entry using the most common DNA and genes. TCRdb, rather than the study authors, made the V and J calls. In this sample the table shows roughly 100,000 distinct CDR3 sequences, about 62% of which occur a single time. In total, the top ten clones hold more than 10% of the sample.

Total RNA and DNA were co-extracted without cell sorting from around 20-30 mg of bulk tissue using the AllPrep DNA/RNA mini kit. Surgical resection was performed in China between 2015 and early 2016 on about 5 patients with histopathologically diagnosed primary liver carcinoma. At the time of sampling, the patients had chronic HBV infection and had not received any treatment. Five spatially separated regions were sampled from each tumor: the superior, inferior, left-lateral and right-lateral poles, plus the tumor centre. According to histology, viable tumor cells made up more than 80% of every tumor sample. Fresh tumor and adjacent tissue pieces were bisected; one half was stored in RNAlater at -80°C, the other sent for histology. Sequencing was carried out using liver tumor tissue from sampling region 2. The cell subset or site label, read with the paper, signifies: tumor region T2, inferior pole. This clonotype was obtained from a woman aged 60-70 years with primary liver carcinoma and hepatitis B virus infection.

The CDR3 protein is CASSGDSCYNEQFF. The sequenced DNA is TGTGCCAGCAGCGGGGACAGCTGCTACAATGAGCAGTTCTTC. The V gene is TRBV5-4 and the J gene is TRBJ2-1; 7 of the junction bases match TRBD1. Per the germline V gene (reference sequence), SGHNT is the CDR1 and YYREEE is the CDR2. Spanning cysteine to phenylalanine, the CDR3 consists of 14 amino acids. This entry keeps only the CDR3 DNA: 42 bases, framed from base 1. Trimming takes 4 bases off V and 3 bases off J; junction bases not matched to a gene: 4.